This is a list of T cell receptor beta chains from one sample in a study of blood T cell repertoires in COVID-19. Measured with immunoSEQ multiplex PCR; TCRdb has only the in-frame clones, and not every one. The repertoire consists of more than 95,000 clones, with approximately 86% occurring once and the leading ten covering about 3%. The sample comprised peripheral blood. The receptors originated from a human donor in a cohort sampled during active COVID-19. Each CDR3 is given with its conserved first and last residue. D genes are given only for firm matches. Clone size, where shown, is once, few, many, or a class for clones that have expanded.

once	TRBV28	TRBD2	TRBJ2-5	CASRFGMLAGAQETQYF	TGTGCCAGCAGATTCGGGATGCTAGCGGGAGCTCAAGAGACCCAGTACTTC
NA	TRBV19	TRBD1	TRBJ2-7	CASSPGQGSEQYF	TGTGCCAGTAGCCCTGGACAGGGTTCCGAGCAGTACTTC
NA	TRBV5-1	NA	TRBJ2-4	CASSLGSGGVNIQYF	TGCGCCAGCAGCTTAGGGAGTGGGGGCGTAAACATTCAGTACTTC
NA	TRBV19	TRBD1	TRBJ1-2	CASQDRATTNYGYTF	TGTGCCAGCCAAGACAGGGCCACAACTAACTATGGCTACACCTTC
NA	TRBV6-2/TRBV6-3	TRBD1	TRBJ2-5	CASSYDGTGNQETQYF	TGTGCCAGCAGTTACGACGGGACAGGGAACCAAGAGACCCAGTACTTC
NA	TRBV18	TRBD1	TRBJ1-4	CASSPGQDFNEKLFF	TGTGCCAGCTCACCAGGACAGGATTTTAATGAAAAACTGTTTTTT
NA	TRBV6-2/TRBV6-3	TRBD2	TRBJ2-1	CASSYELAGYNEQFF	TGTGCCAGCAGTTATGAGCTAGCGGGATACAATGAGCAGTTCTTC
NA	TRBV19	NA	TRBJ1-2	CASSMAGNYGYTF	TGTGCCAGTAGTATGGCCGGGAACTATGGCTACACCTTC
NA	TRBV28	TRBD1	TRBJ1-4	CASSLRQGLFELFF	TGTGCCAGCAGTTTAAGACAGGGGCTTTTTGAACTGTTTTTT
NA	TRBV7-2	TRBD2	TRBJ2-1	CASSSTGRLSYNEQFF	TGTGCCAGCAGCTCCACCGGGAGGCTATCCTACAATGAGCAGTTCTTC
NA	TRBV4-1	TRBD2	TRBJ2-3	CASSHARTSGRGNTQYF	TGCGCCAGCAGCCACGCCAGGACTAGCGGGAGGGGGAATACGCAGTATTTT
NA	TRBV11-3	NA	TRBJ2-2	CASETGNTGELFF	TGTGCCAGCGAAACGGGGAACACCGGGGAGCTGTTTTTT
NA	TRBV10-2	NA	TRBJ1-1	CASRSGQLNYEAFF	TGCGCCAGCAGAAGCGGACAGCTGAATTATGAAGCTTTCTTT
NA	TRBV4-1	TRBD2	TRBJ2-7	CASSPSGGPFSNEQYF	TGCGCCAGCAGCCCTTCGGGGGGGCCGTTTTCCAACGAGCAGTACTTC
NA	TRBV7-2	NA	TRBJ2-7	CASSPQGGPSYEQYF	TGTGCCAGCAGCCCGCAAGGAGGGCCGAGTTACGAGCAGTACTTC
NA	TRBV18	TRBD1	TRBJ1-1	CASSLGTGANTEAFF	TGTGCCAGCTCACTAGGGACAGGGGCGAACACTGAAGCTTTCTTT
NA	TRBV27	TRBD2	TRBJ2-2	CASSLKLAGHTGELFF	TGTGCCAGCAGTTTAAAACTAGCGGGGCACACCGGGGAGCTGTTTTTT
NA	TRBV5-1	NA	TRBJ1-3	CASSLDRPSGNTIYF	TGCGCCAGCAGCTTGGACAGGCCTTCTGGAAACACCATATATTTT
NA	TRBV18	NA	TRBJ1-1	CASSPTASKTEAFF	TGTGCCAGCTCACCAACAGCTTCGAAGACTGAAGCTTTCTTT
NA	TRBV5-1	TRBD1	TRBJ1-2	CASSSSRTGHYGYTF	TGCGCCAGCAGCTCTTCGCGGACAGGGCACTATGGCTACACCTTC
once	TRBV5-1	NA	TRBJ2-5	CASSLAGGQWETQYF	TGCGCCAGCAGCTTGGCGGGGGGCCAGTGGGAGACCCAGTACTTC
NA	TRBV12-3/TRBV12-4	TRBD1	TRBJ1-2	CASSFRRGRGYTF	TGTGCCAGCAGTTTCCGAAGGGGGCGCGGCTACACCTTC
NA	TRBV11-1	NA	TRBJ2-1	CASSSGLSSYNEQFF	TGTGCCAGCAGCTCAGGACTATCCTCCTACAATGAGCAGTTCTTC
NA	TRBV7-9	TRBD1	TRBJ2-7	CASSARDRGSDEQYF	TGTGCCAGCAGCGCAAGGGACAGGGGGTCGGACGAGCAGTACTTC
NA	TRBV19	TRBD1	TRBJ2-5	CASSARTGGGETQYF	TGTGCCAGTAGTGCCAGGACAGGGGGCGGCGAGACCCAGTACTTC
few	TRBV18	NA	TRBJ1-5	CASSPPGPRNNQPQHF	TGTGCCAGCTCACCACCGGGGCCCCGGAACAATCAGCCCCAGCATTTT
NA	TRBV7-8	NA	TRBJ2-3	CASSLEGVPTDTQYF	TGTGCCAGCAGCCTCGAGGGGGTCCCCACAGATACGCAGTATTTT
once	TRBV5-1	TRBD1	TRBJ2-7	CASSPDRALPPSYEQYF	TGCGCCAGCAGCCCGGACAGGGCACTACCCCCCTCCTACGAGCAGTACTTC
NA	TRBV5-1	NA	TRBJ2-1	CASSLGDYNEQFF	TGCGCCAGCAGCTTGGGAGATTACAATGAGCAGTTCTTC
NA	TRBV4-1	NA	TRBJ2-7	CASSQPDNSYEQYF	TGCGCCAGCAGTCAACCGGACAACTCCTACGAGCAGTACTTC
NA	TRBV19	NA	TRBJ2-7	CASSMGSFPYEQYF	TGTGCCAGTAGTATGGGCAGCTTCCCCTACGAGCAGTACTTC
NA	TRBV11-1	NA	TRBJ2-5	CASSLAQGGREETQYF	TGTGCCAGCAGCTTAGCGCAGGGAGGCAGGGAGGAGACCCAGTACTTC
NA	TRBV2	TRBD1	TRBJ2-3	CASKRDSSTDTQYF	TGTGCCAGCAAACGGGACAGTAGTACAGATACGCAGTATTTT
NA	TRBV18	NA	TRBJ1-3	CASSPAGSGNTIYF	TGTGCCAGCTCACCAGCAGGGTCTGGAAACACCATATATTTT
NA	TRBV9	NA	TRBJ2-6	CASSVGSTRANVLTF	TGTGCCAGCAGCGTAGGGTCGACTCGGGCCAACGTCCTGACTTTC
NA	TRBV7-2	NA	TRBJ2-5	CASSRTYQETQYF	TGTGCCAGCAGCCGTACTTACCAAGAGACCCAGTACTTC
NA	TRBV27	NA	TRBJ2-4	CASSGAANKNIQYF	TGTGCCAGCAGTGGAGCAGCCAACAAAAACATTCAGTACTTC
NA	TRBV7-3	TRBD1	TRBJ2-7	CASSFSGQGSSYEQYF	TGTGCCAGCAGCTTCTCAGGACAGGGAAGCTCCTACGAGCAGTACTTC
NA	TRBV27	TRBD2	TRBJ2-1	CASRTSGPYNEQFF	TGTGCCAGCAGGACTAGCGGGCCGTACAATGAGCAGTTCTTC
NA	TRBV3-1/TRBV3-2	NA	TRBJ1-4	CASSQVSGLLGDEKLFF	TGTGCCAGCAGCCAAGTGTCGGGCCTCCTCGGGGATGAAAAACTGTTTTTT
NA	TRBV9	TRBD2	TRBJ2-7	CASSPHTAGPYEQYF	TGTGCCAGCAGCCCTCACACAGCGGGACCCTACGAGCAGTACTTC
NA	TRBV6-5	NA	TRBJ2-7	CASSYWQGGHEQYF	TGTGCCAGCAGTTACTGGCAGGGGGGACACGAGCAGTACTTC
once	TRBV5-4	NA	TRBJ1-5	CASSLGGLGQPQHF	TGTGCCAGCAGCTTGGGGGGGCTGGGACAGCCCCAGCATTTT
NA	TRBV3-1/TRBV3-2	NA	TRBJ1-1	CASSPKNGMLGGEDTEAFF	TGTGCCAGCAGCCCAAAGAATGGTATGTTGGGTGGAGAGGATACTGAAGCTTTCTTT
NA	TRBV6-6	NA	TRBJ1-5	CASRPGGGLNQPQHF	TGTGCCAGCAGACCCGGGGGGGGCCTAAATCAGCCCCAGCATTTT